What follows is one T cell receptor (beta chain) and its context. CDR1 and CDR2 (germline): ENHRY, SYGVKD. V was trimmed by 3 bases and J by 5 bases, leaving 18 bases between them. The CDR3 has 16 residues. The data derive from a study of OX40 agonist ivuxolimab in advanced cancers. Profiled with immunoSEQ multiplex PCR; TCRdb holds only in-frame clones, not every one. The sample gives over 15,000 clones, over 80% of which show up once; about 32% is in the top ten. The TCR originated in an adult with an advanced solid tumor such as melanoma, head and neck, liver or kidney cancer. The chain combines TRBV10-3 with TRBJ2-3; D may be TRBD2 (6 bases). The input for sequencing was CD4+ or CD8+ T cells sorted from blood, taken in a trial of the OX40 agonist ivuxolimab. The CDR3 protein is CAISDGATDGGDTQYF. CDR3 DNA sequence: TGTGCCATCAGTGACGGAGCGACGGACGGGGGAGATACGCAGTATTTT.